The sequence of this TCR beta chain was determined in a study of cytomegalovirus exposure and HLA in healthy donors. Study conclusions and caveats: A later analysis linked a missense DCLRE1C variant to TCR beta V- and J-gene trimming.

The CDR3 extends over 15 amino acids. Germline assignment: CDR1 SGDLS and CDR2 YYNGEE. V lost 0 bases and J lost 7; bases outside the gene matches: 2. PCR amplification relied on 60 Vbeta primers (plus 13 Jbeta primers). Produced via immunoSEQ multiplex PCR; TCRdb's table is partial and in-frame only. The data contain more than 150,000 clones, approximately 84% of them singletons. In regard to this clone: The antigen remains undetermined.

The study sampled nominally healthy donors, though unrecorded immune exposures were likely. Sample: PBMCs. The sequence was collected from a girl younger than two in good health and CMV-seronegative. The J gene is TRBJ2-1, the V gene TRBV9; the match to TRBD2 covers 12 bases. The CDR3 DNA follows: TGTGCCAGCAGCGTAGCTAGCGGGGGGGCGAATGAGCAGTTCTTC. Residues: CASSVASGGANEQFF.